What follows is one T cell receptor (beta chain) and its context. After removal of 6 bases from V and 4 bases from J, the junction contained 4 bases not matched to a gene. Germline loops: CDR1 MDHEN, CDR2 SYDVKM. There are 14 residues in the CDR3. The data were taken from a study of technical replicates of blood from a handful of donors. Some clones are missing from TCRdb's copy, which holds only in-frame ones; the method was immunoSEQ multiplex PCR. The sample has 50,000 to 70,000 clones; roughly 90% are singletons. The sample was PBMCs. The clonotype comes from a human donor in good health. Some clones in this sample may be carry-over from other donors' samples. The rearrangement joins TRBV28 to TRBJ2-3, with 10 bases identical to TRBD1. CDR3 amino acids: CASRRDRGPDTQYF. Here the CDR3 DNA reads TGTGCCAGCAGAAGGGACAGGGGTCCAGATACGCAGTATTTT.